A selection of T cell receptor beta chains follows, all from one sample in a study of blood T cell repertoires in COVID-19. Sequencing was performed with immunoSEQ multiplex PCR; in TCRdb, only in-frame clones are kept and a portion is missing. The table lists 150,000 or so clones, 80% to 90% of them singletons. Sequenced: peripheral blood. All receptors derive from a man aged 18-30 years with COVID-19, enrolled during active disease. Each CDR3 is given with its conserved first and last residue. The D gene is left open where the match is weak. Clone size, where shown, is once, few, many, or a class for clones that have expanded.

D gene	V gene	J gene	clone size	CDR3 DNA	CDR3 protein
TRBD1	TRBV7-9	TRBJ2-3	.	TGTGCCAGCAGCCGACAGGGAAGAAGCACAGATACGCAGTATTTT	CASSRQGRSTDTQYF
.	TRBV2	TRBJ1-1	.	TGTGCCAGCAGTGTCACAGGCACAAACACTGAAGCTTTCTTT	CASSVTGTNTEAFF
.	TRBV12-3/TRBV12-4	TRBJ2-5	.	TGTGCCAGCAGGCGACAGAGTATTGAGACCCAGTACTTC	CASRRQSIETQYF
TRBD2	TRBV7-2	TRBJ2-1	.	TGTGCCAGCAGCTCACTAGCGGGGATTTACAATGAGCAGTTCTTC	CASSSLAGIYNEQFF
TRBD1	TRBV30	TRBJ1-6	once	TGTGCCTGGAGCTTTGGCCGTTACCGGGACAGGGTCGCAGGGGGTTCACCCCTCCACTTT	CAWSFGRYRDRVAGGSPLHF
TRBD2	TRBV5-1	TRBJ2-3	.	TGCGCCAGCAGCTTGGGGTTAGCGGGAGGTACAGATACGCAGTATTTT	CASSLGLAGGTDTQYF
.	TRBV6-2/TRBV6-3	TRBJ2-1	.	TGTGCCAGCAGTTACCCCTTTCGGTCCAATGAGCAGTTCTTC	CASSYPFRSNEQFF
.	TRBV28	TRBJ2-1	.	TGTGCCAGCAGTTTAACCGGGGGCTCCTACAATGAGCAGTTCTTC	CASSLTGGSYNEQFF
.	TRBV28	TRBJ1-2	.	TGTGCCAGCAGTTCGGAGGGATTTAATGGCTACACCTTC	CASSSEGFNGYTF
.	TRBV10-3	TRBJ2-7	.	TGTGCCATCAGTGACTCTTCGGCGGAGTTGAGCTCCTACGAGCAGTACTTC	CAISDSSAELSSYEQYF
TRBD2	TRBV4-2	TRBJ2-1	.	TGTGCCAGCAGCCAGGGCGGGAGTCTATACAATGAGCAGTTCTTC	CASSQGGSLYNEQFF
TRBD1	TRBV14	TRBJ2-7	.	TGTGCCAGCAGCCCCTGGACAGGTTCCTACGAGCAGTACTTC	CASSPWTGSYEQYF
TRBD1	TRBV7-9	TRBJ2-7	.	TGTGCCAGCAGCTCCCCGGGACAGTCGACTTCCTACGAGCAGTACTTC	CASSSPGQSTSYEQYF
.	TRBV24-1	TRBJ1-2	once	TGTGCCACCAGTGAATATCATCAGGGGCCCCCCTATGGCTACACCTTC	CATSEYHQGPPYGYTF
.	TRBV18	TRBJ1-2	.	TGTGCCAGCTCACCACAGACGACTGCAACCAGCTATGGCTACACCTTC	CASSPQTTATSYGYTF